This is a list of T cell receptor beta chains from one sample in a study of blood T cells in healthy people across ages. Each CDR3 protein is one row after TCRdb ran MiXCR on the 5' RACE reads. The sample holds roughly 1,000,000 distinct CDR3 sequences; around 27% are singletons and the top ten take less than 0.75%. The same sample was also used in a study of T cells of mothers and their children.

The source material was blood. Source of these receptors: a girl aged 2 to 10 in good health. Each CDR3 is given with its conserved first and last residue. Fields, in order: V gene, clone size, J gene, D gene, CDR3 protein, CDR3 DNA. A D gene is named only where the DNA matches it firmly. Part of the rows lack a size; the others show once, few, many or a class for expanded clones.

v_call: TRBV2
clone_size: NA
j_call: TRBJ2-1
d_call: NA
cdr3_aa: CASRREDEQFF
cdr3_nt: TGTGCCAGCAGGAGGGAGGATGAGCAGTTCTTC

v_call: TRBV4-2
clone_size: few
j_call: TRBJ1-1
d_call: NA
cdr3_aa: CASSQEALGSNTEAFF
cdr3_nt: TGTGCCAGCAGCCAAGAAGCCCTGGGTTCGAACACTGAAGCTTTCTTT

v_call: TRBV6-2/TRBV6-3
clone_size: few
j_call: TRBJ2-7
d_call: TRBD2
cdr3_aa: CASSYSRLAGFYEQYF
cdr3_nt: TGTGCCAGCAGTTACTCGAGGCTAGCGGGATTCTACGAGCAGTACTTC

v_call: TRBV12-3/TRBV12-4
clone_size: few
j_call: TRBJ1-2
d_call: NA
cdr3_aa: CASSLLAGTAYGYTF
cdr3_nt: TGTGCCAGCAGTTTATTAGCTGGGACGGCATATGGCTACACCTTC

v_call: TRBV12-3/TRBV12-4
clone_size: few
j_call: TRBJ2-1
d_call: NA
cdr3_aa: CASSPGPYEQFF
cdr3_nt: TGTGCCAGCAGTCCGGGCCCTTACGAGCAGTTCTTC

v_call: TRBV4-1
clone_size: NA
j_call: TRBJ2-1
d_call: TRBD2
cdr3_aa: CASSQGLAATYNEQFF
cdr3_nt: TGCGCCAGCAGCCAGGGACTAGCGGCTACCTACAATGAGCAGTTCTTC

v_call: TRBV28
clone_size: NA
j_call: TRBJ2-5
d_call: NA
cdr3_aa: CASSPPGGVYQETQYF
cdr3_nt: TGTGCCAGCAGTCCCCCAGGGGGGGTTTACCAAGAGACCCAGTACTTC

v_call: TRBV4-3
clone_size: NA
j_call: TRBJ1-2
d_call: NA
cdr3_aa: CASSQDLGGFYGYTF
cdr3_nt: TGCGCCAGCAGCCAAGATCTCGGGGGGTTCTATGGCTACACCTTC

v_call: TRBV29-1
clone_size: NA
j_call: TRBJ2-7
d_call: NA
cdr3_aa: CSVEQDFHEQYF
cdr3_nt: TGCAGCGTTGAACAGGACTTCCACGAGCAGTACTTC

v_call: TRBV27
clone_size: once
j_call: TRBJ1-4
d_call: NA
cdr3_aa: CASSSGGPLQLFF
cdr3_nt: TGTGCCAGCAGTTCCGGGGGGCCTCTCCAACTGTTTTTT

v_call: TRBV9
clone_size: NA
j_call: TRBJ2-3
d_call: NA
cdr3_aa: CASSGPVPDTQYF
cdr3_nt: TGTGCCAGCAGTGGACCAGTCCCAGATACGCAGTATTTT

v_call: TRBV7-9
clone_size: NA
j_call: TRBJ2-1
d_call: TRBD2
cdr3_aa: CASSSGLAEGEQFF
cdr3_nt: TGTGCCAGCAGCAGCGGGCTAGCGGAAGGAGAGCAGTTCTTC

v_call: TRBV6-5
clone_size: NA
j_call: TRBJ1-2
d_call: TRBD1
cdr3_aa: CASSPDRAPGYGYTF
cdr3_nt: TGTGCCAGCAGTCCGGACAGGGCCCCAGGGTATGGCTACACCTTC

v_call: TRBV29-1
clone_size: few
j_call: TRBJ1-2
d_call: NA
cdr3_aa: CSVEGEPSNYGYTF
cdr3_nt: TGCAGCGTTGAAGGCGAACCTTCTAACTATGGCTACACCTTC

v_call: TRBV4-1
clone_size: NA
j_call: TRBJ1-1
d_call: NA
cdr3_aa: CASSQEGFGPTEAFF
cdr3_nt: TGCGCCAGCAGCCAGGAGGGTTTCGGGCCCACTGAAGCTTTCTTT

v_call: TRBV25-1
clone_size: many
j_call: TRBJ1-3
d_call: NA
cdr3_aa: CASSTGGPGNTIYF
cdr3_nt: TGTGCCAGCAGTACGGGGGGGCCTGGAAACACCATATATTTT

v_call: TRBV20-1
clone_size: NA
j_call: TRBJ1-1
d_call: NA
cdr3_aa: CSARENSLTEAFF
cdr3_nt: TGCAGTGCTAGAGAAAACAGTTTAACTGAAGCTTTCTTT

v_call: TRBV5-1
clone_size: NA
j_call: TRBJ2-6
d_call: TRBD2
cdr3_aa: CASSPDPGLAVPSGANVLTF
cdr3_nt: TGCGCCAGCAGCCCAGACCCGGGACTAGCGGTCCCCTCTGGGGCCAACGTCCTGACTTTC

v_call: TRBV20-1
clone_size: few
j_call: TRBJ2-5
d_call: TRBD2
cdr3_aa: CSAISSSGAQETQYF
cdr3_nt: TGCAGTGCTATTTCCTCTAGCGGGGCCCAAGAGACCCAGTACTTC

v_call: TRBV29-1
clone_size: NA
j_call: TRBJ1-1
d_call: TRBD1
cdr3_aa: CSAAFGTVRQAFF
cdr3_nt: TGCAGCGCTGCCTTCGGGACAGTTCGACAAGCTTTCTTT

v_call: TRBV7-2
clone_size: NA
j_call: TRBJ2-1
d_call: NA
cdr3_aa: CASSLVDGSYNEQFF
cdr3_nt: TGTGCCAGCAGCTTAGTAGACGGCTCCTACAATGAGCAGTTCTTC

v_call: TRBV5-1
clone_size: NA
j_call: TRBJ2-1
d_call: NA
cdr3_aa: CASGPTGDNEQFF
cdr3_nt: TGCGCCAGTGGCCCGACAGGAGACAATGAGCAGTTCTTC

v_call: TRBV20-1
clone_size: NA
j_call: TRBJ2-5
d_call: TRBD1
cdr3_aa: CSARVYRGHRETQYF
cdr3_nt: TGCAGTGCTAGAGTTTACAGGGGGCACCGGGAGACCCAGTACTTC

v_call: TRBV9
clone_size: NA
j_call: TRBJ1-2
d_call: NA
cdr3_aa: CASSVGGTDNYGYTF
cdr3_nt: TGTGCCAGCAGCGTAGGGGGTACAGATAACTATGGCTACACCTTC

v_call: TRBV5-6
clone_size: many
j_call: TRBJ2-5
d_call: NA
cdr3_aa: CASSLAAGETQYF
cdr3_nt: TGTGCTAGCAGCTTAGCCGCGGGAGAGACCCAGTACTTC

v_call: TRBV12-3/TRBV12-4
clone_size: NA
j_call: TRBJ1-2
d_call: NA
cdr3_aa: CASSPGQIISYTF
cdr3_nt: TGTGCCAGCAGCCCCGGACAGATTATAAGCTACACCTTC

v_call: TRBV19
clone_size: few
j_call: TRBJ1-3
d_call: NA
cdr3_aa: CASSIILSSGNTIYF
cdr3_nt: TGTGCCAGTAGTATTATTCTATCCTCTGGAAACACCATATATTTT

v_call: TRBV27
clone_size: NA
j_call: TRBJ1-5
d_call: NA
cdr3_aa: CASSLWGDSNQPQHF
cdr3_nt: TGTGCCAGCAGTTTATGGGGGGATAGCAATCAGCCCCAGCACTTT

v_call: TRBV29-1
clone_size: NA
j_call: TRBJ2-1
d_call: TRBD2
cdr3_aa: CSVTSGRASEQFF
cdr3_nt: TGCAGCGTCACTAGCGGGAGGGCCTCTGAGCAGTTCTTC

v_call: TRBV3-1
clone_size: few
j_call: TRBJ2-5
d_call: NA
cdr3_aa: CASSQEEGPKSEETQYF
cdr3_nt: TGTGCCAGCAGCCAAGAGGAGGGCCCCAAATCGGAAGAGACCCAGTACTTC

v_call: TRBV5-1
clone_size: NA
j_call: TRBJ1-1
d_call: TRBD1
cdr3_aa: CASSGSRQGVDEAFF
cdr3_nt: TGCGCCAGCAGCGGGAGTCGACAGGGAGTCGATGAAGCTTTCTTT

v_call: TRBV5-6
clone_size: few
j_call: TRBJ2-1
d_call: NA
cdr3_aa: CASSWDRGHEQFF
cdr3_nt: TGTGCCAGCAGCTGGGACCGCGGGCATGAGCAGTTCTTC

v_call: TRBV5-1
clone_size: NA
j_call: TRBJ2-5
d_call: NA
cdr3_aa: CASSPAYGGALQETQYF
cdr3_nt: TGCGCCAGCAGCCCTGCCTACGGCGGGGCACTACAAGAGACCCAGTACTTC

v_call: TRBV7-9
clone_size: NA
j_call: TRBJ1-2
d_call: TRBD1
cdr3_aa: CASSLRQGASCGYTF
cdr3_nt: TGTGCCAGCAGCTTAAGACAGGGGGCAAGCTGTGGCTACACCTTC

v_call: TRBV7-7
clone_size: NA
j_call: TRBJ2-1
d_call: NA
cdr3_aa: CASSSLVGAAYNEQFF
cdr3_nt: TGTGCTAGCAGCTCCTTGGTCGGGGCCGCCTACAATGAGCAGTTCTTC

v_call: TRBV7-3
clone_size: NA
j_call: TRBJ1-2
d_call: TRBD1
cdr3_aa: CASSLTAGTGDGYTF
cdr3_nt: TGTGCCAGCAGCTTAACCGCCGGGACAGGGGATGGCTACACCTTC

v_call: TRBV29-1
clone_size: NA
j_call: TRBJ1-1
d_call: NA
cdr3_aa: CSVGRRANTEAFF
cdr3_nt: TGCAGCGTTGGTAGAAGAGCGAACACTGAAGCTTTCTTT

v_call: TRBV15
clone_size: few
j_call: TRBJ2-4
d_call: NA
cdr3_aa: CATSREPQGAKNIQYF
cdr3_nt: TGTGCCACCAGCAGAGAACCACAGGGAGCCAAAAACATTCAGTACTTC

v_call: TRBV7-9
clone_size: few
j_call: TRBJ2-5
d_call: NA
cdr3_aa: CASRLETGIQETQYF
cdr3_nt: TGTGCCAGCAGACTCGAAACAGGAATCCAGGAGACCCAGTACTTC

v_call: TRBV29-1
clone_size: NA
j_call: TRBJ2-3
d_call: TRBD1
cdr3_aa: CSVTGTGPADTQYF
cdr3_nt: TGCAGCGTGACCGGGACAGGGCCCGCAGATACGCAGTATTTT

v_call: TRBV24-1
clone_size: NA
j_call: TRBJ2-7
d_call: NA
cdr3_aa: CATSTLYEQYF
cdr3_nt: TGTGCCACCAGCACGTTATACGAGCAGTACTTC

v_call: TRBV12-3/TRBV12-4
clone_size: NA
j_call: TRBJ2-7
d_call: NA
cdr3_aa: CASTNDVLSYEQYF
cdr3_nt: TGTGCCAGCACCAATGACGTACTCTCCTACGAGCAGTACTTC

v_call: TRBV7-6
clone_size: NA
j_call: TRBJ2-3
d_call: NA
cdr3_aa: CASSPSDSWSAGDTQYF
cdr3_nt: TGTGCCAGCAGCCCTAGCGATTCATGGAGCGCGGGAGATACGCAGTATTTT

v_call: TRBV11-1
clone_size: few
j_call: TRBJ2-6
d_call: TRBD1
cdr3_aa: CASSTPQPTGGTGRSSANVLTF
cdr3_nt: TGTGCCAGCAGCACGCCACAGCCTACCGGGGGGACAGGGAGGTCTAGCGCCAACGTCCTGACTTTC

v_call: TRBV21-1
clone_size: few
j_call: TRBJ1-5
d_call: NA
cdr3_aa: CATTRDRGNQPQHF
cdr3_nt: TGTGCCACCACCCGGGACAGGGGAAATCAGCCCCAGCATTTT

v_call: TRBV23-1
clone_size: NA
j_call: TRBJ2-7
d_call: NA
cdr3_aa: CASTTTPTEDEQYF
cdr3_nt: TGCGCCAGCACCACAACACCCACCGAGGACGAGCAGTACTTC

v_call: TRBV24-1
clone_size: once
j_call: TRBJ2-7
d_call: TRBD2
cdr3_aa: CATSDPGGAAYEQYF
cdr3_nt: TGTGCCACCAGTGATCCGGGGGGTGCAGCCTACGAGCAGTACTTC

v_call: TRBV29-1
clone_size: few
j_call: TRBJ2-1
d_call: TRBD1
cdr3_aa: CSVEGGGRGQAWDEQFF
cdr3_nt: TGCAGCGTTGAAGGGGGAGGTAGGGGACAGGCGTGGGATGAGCAGTTCTTC

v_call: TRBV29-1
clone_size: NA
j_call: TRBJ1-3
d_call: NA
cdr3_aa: CSVPDGESGNTIYF
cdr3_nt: TGCAGCGTACCGGACGGGGAGAGTGGAAACACCATATATTTT

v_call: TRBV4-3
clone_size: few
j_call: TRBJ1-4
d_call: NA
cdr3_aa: CASSPRQTLNEKLFF
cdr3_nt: TGCGCCAGCAGCCCACGACAGACTCTAAATGAAAAACTGTTTTTT

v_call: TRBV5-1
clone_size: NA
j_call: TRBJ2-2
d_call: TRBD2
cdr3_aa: CASSSIAGAANTGELFF
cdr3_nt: TGCGCCAGCAGCTCTATAGCGGGCGCAGCGAACACCGGGGAGCTGTTTTTT

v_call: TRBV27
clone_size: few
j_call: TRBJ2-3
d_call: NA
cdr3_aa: CASSTDEVDTQYF
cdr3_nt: TGTGCCAGCAGTACGGACGAGGTAGATACGCAGTATTTT

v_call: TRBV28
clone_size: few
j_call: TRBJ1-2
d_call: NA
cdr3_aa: CASSRTSYGYTF
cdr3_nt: TGTGCCAGCAGCCGAACCTCTTATGGCTACACCTTC

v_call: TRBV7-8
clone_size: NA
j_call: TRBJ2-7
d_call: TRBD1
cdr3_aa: CASRQLPGQTYEQYF
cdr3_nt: TGTGCCAGCAGACAACTTCCGGGACAGACTTACGAGCAGTACTTC

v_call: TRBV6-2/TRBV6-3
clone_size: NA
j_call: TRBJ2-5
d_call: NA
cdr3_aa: CASSYSTIAAALQETQYF
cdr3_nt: TGTGCCAGCAGTTACTCGACGATTGCGGCGGCCCTCCAAGAGACCCAGTACTTC

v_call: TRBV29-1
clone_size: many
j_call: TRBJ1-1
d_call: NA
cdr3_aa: CSVERRLNTEAFF
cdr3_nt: TGCAGCGTTGAGAGGAGGTTGAACACTGAAGCTTTCTTT

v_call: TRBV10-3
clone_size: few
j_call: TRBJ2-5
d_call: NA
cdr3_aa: CAIKPRGSQETQYF
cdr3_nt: TGTGCCATCAAACCAAGGGGCAGCCAAGAGACCCAGTACTTC

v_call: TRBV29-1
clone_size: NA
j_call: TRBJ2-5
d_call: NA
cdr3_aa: CSVVNSDETQYF
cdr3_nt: TGCAGCGTTGTTAATTCGGATGAGACCCAGTACTTC

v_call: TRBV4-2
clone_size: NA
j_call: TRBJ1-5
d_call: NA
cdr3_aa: CASSPDINQPQHF
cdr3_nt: TGTGCCAGCAGCCCGGACATAAATCAGCCCCAGCATTTT

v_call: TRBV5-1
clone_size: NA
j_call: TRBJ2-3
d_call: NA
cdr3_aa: CASSLELVPQYF
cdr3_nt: TGCGCCAGCAGCTTGGAACTGGTGCCGCAGTATTTT